This TCR beta chain is from a study of cytomegalovirus exposure and HLA in healthy donors. Study details: T cells numbering some 170 million yielded more than 100 million unique TCR beta sequences in an earlier analysis. Study-level findings and limits: The study labeled fewer than 200 TCR beta chains cytomegalovirus-associated. There were several of the most significant clusters that appeared linked to common viral pathogens in a later analysis.

This clone showed up just a few times. The antigen remains undetermined. This CDR3 is also generated by other DNA sequences in the sample. In the PCR, 60 Vbeta and 13 Jbeta primers were used. The method was immunoSEQ multiplex PCR; TCRdb's version includes in-frame clones alone and lacks a portion of them. In the table there are approximately 140,000 clones, approximately 60% of which are singletons. CDR1 is SGHRS, CDR2 YFSETQ, per germline. Trimming stripped 0 bases from V and 0 bases from J, with 4 bases between. This CDR3 region has 13 residues. The sequence was collected from a woman aged 55-75 years in good health and CMV-seropositive. The rearrangement links TRBV5-1 to TRBJ2-7, with no clear D. The specimen sequenced was PBMCs. CDR3 amino acids: CASSLAGSYEQYF. In nucleotides, the CDR3 is TGCGCCAGCAGCTTGGCGGGCTCCTACGAGCAGTACTTC.